There are many counts of the clone carrying this TCR beta chain. With a duration under 2 months, the hyperthyroidism was newly diagnosed in patients aged 18 to 65. Exclusion followed for patients with uncontrolled infection, other autoimmune disease, pregnancy or lactation. For the diagnoses, clinical symptoms, serum thyroxine and TRAb, thyroid ultrasound and orbital computed tomography were used. PBMCs were derived from about 9.1 ml fresh peripheral blood. V lost 4 bases and J 3 bases, leaving 10 bases between the germline ends. The germline V gene has CDR1 DFQATT and CDR2 SNEGSKA (reference sequence). This CDR3 comprises 12 residues. This entry is derived from a study of T cells in Graves' hyperthyroidism and ophthalmopathy. Amplified regions were TCR beta CDR3 sequences from RNA transcripts. The HTBI set primed first-round TCR CDR3 RT-PCR. TCRdb re-called the multiplex PCR reads with MiXCR, one entry per CDR3 protein. Of under 350,000 distinct CDR3 sequences listed, approximately 12% are singletons.

The rearrangement joins TRBV20-1 to TRBJ2-7; D unresolved. The sequence derives from a woman under 40 with Graves' hyperthyroidism that later progressed to Graves' ophthalmopathy. The sequenced sample was blood. The CDR3 region is CSANELRYEQYF. CDR3 DNA: TGCAGTGCTAACGAGTTGCGCTACGAGCAGTACTTC.